Presented here are 3 T cell receptor beta chains from one specimen sequenced in a study of OX40 agonist ivuxolimab in advanced cancers. Produced via immunoSEQ multiplex PCR; TCRdb's table is partial and in-frame only. The sample consists of fewer than 60,000 clones, over 60% of them appearing once. This material consisted of CD4+ or CD8+ T cells sorted from blood, taken in a trial of the OX40 agonist ivuxolimab. The receptors were sampled from an adult with an advanced solid tumor such as melanoma, head and neck, liver or kidney cancer.

This chain connects TRBV7-9 to TRBJ2-7; D gene uncertain. The CDR3 is 12 amino acids. Trimming cost V 1 base and J 5 bases, with 6 bases left between them. The germline CDR1 and CDR2 sequences are SEHNR and FQNEAQ (reference sequence). CDR3 DNA: TGTGCCAGCAGCTTAGGGAATGACGAGCAGTACTTC. This translates into CASSLGNDEQYF.

The rearrangement links TRBV20-1 to TRBJ1-6; D is uncertain. The V and J ends lost 0 bases and 12 bases respectively, with 6 bases between them. CDR3 length: 11 amino acids. CDR1 DFQATT and CDR2 SNEGSKA come from the germline V gene (reference sequence). The CDR3 sequence is CSARDGRPLHF. The CDR3, as DNA: TGCAGTGCTAGAGATGGCAGACCCCTCCACTTT.

In its sample, this clone was seen a few times. J is TRBJ2-5 and V is TRBV5-1; TRBD2 matches 14 bases. This CDR3 comprises 16 residues. After removal of 4 bases from V and 5 bases from J, the junction contained 7 bases not matched to a gene. Germline V gives CDR1 SGHRS, CDR2 YFSETQ. In DNA form, the CDR3 reads TGCGCCAGCAGCCGGGGACTAGCGGGAGAGGAGGAGACCCAGTACTTC. This encodes CASSRGLAGEEETQYF. Full variable domain (outside the CDR3, taken from reference TRBV5-1 and TRBJ2-5): KAGVTQTPRYLIKTRGQQVTLSCSPISGHRSVSWYQQTPGQGLQFLFEYFSETQRNKGNFPGRFSGRQFSNSRSEMNVSTLELGDSALYLCASSRGLAGEEETQYFGPGTRLLVL.